Following are 12 T cell receptor beta chains from one sample sequenced in a study of cytomegalovirus exposure and HLA in healthy donors. In the PCR, 60 Vbeta and 13 Jbeta primers were used. Profiling relied on immunoSEQ multiplex PCR, and the TCRdb table lists in-frame clones only, not all of them. The sample includes under 250,000 clones, around three quarters of them seen just once. Sequencing was done on a sample of PBMCs. Every receptor here comes from a woman in her 30s in good health and CMV-seropositive.

The V and J genes are TRBV19 and TRBJ2-2; maybe TRBD1 (5 bases). V was shortened by 7 bases and J by 7 bases, with 10 bases between the two germline ends. The CDR3 is 12 amino acids. The germline V gene has CDR1 LNHDA and CDR2 SQIVND (reference sequence). CDR3 nucleotide sequence: TGTGCCAGTATCCGTACAGGCGGGGAGCTGTTTTTT. The encoded protein is CASIRTGGELFF.

The chain uses TRBV7-8 and TRBJ2-3; perhaps TRBD2 as D (6 bases). Germline V gives CDR1 SGHVS, CDR2 FQNEAQ. The CDR3 runs to 16 residues. Trimming shortened V by 2 bases and J by 1 base, and 13 bases separated the two germline ends. The CDR3 here is CASSLRRDLGTDTQYF. The CDR3 DNA follows: TGTGCCAGCAGCTTAAGAAGGGACTTGGGCACAGATACGCAGTATTTT.

The CDR3 loop is CASSQDRAATNEKLFF. In nucleotides, the CDR3 is TGCGCCAGCAGCCAGGACAGGGCCGCAACTAATGAAAAACTGTTTTTT. The rearrangement joins TRBV4-1 to TRBJ1-4, with 8 bases fitting TRBD1. Trimming took 3 bases from V and 0 from J; bases not matched to a gene: 3. The CDR3 has 16 residues. CDR1 and CDR2 from the germline V gene are MGHRA and YSYEKL.

This clone was found a few times. V is TRBV6-5 and J is TRBJ2-2; D uncertain. The CDR3 has 13 residues. The germline V and J ends were trimmed by 2 bases and 5 bases, with 6 bases remaining between them. The germline V gene encodes CDR1 MNHEY and CDR2 SVGAGI. CDR3 protein: CASSYARTGELFF. CDR3 nucleotides: TGTGCCAGCAGTTACGCCCGGACCGGGGAGCTGTTTTTT.

The CDR3 loop reads CASSSSMSGRYQETQYF. DNA for the CDR3: TGTGCCAGCAGCTCAAGCATGAGCGGGAGGTACCAAGAGACCCAGTACTTC. The chain has TRBV9 and TRBJ2-5; 9 bases are a match to TRBD2. The V gene end was trimmed by 4 bases and the J gene end by 0 bases; junction bases not matched to a gene: 10. Germline V gene data show CDR1 as SGDLS and CDR2 as YYNGEE. The CDR3 has 17 residues.

This clone occurred once. The rearrangement links TRBV6-6 to TRBJ2-7; 10 bases fit TRBD2. The ends lost 4 bases at V and 0 bases at J; junction bases unmatched: 6. The CDR3 runs to 16 residues. Per the germline V gene, CDR1 is MNHNY and CDR2 is SVGAGI (reference sequence). The CDR3 loop is CASSSPSSGSSYEQYF. CDR3 in DNA: TGTGCCAGCAGTTCGCCTTCTAGCGGGAGCTCCTACGAGCAGTACTTC.

The genes are TRBV7-9 and TRBJ1-2; 8 positions agree with TRBD1. J gave up 3 bases and V 1 base, and 7 bases lay outside the gene matches. This CDR3 has 16 residues. Per germline, CDR1 SEHNR and CDR2 FQNEAQ (reference sequence). The CDR3 bases are TGTGCCAGCAGCTTAGAACGACAGGGGACCGACTATGGCTACACCTTC. It translates to CASSLERQGTDYGYTF.

The gene calls are TRBV6-1 and TRBJ2-7; maybe TRBD2 (6 bases). CDR3 length: 16 amino acids. Trimming stripped 1 base from V and 3 bases from J, with 16 bases between. CDR1 MNHNS and CDR2 SASEGT come from the germline V gene. In nucleotides, the CDR3 is TGTGCCAGCAGTGAAGTTGGTTACGGGAGTGGCTACGAGCAGTACTTC. This gives the protein CASSEVGYGSGYEQYF.

CDR3 sequence (DNA): TGTGCCAGCAGCTCATACAGGGGGGGAAACTATGGCTACACCTTC. Encoded protein: CASSSYRGGNYGYTF. The chain links TRBV7-8 to TRBJ1-2; 8 nucleotides align to TRBD1. Germline lookup yields CDR1 SGHVS and CDR2 FQNEAQ. The CDR3 consists of 15 residues. V trimming: 4 bases; J trimming: 2 bases; junction bases outside the gene matches: 6. The variable domain in full, with the rest retrieved from reference TRBV7-8 and TRBJ1-2, is GAGVSQSPRYKVAKRGQDVALRCDPISGHVSLFWYQQALGQGPEFLTYFQNEAQLDKSGLPSDRFFAERPEGSVSTLKIQRTQQEDSAVYLCASSSYRGGNYGYTFGSGTRLTVV.

CDR3 region: CASSVGEAYEQYF. CDR3 bases: TGTGCCAGCAGCGTAGGTGAGGCCTACGAGCAGTACTTC. V is TRBV9 and J is TRBJ2-7; D is unresolved. V lost 0 bases and J lost 2, with 6 bases in between. The germline CDR1 and CDR2 sequences are SGDLS and YYNGEE. The CDR3 has 13 residues.

The chain has TRBV7-6 and TRBJ2-1; no clear D gene. This CDR3 comprises 18 residues. CDR1 and CDR2 (germline): SGHVS, FNYEAQ. Trimming stripped 2 bases from V and 8 bases from J, with 25 bases between. CDR3: CASSLNSNSPLQADEQFF. The DNA of the CDR3 is TGTGCCAGCAGCTTAAACTCAAACTCCCCCCTTCAGGCCGATGAGCAGTTCTTC.

A few counts support this clone. This chain uses TRBV11-2 with TRBJ1-2; a weak D match, TRBD1 (5 bases). Germline-derived CDR1 and CDR2 are SGHAT and FQNNGV. CDR3 length equals 13 residues. V lost 5 bases and J lost 2, with 9 bases in between. Written as DNA, the CDR3 is TGTGCCAGCAGCCTTCAGGGCAACTATGGCTACACCTTC. This encodes CASSLQGNYGYTF.